This TCR beta chain was captured in a study of neoadjuvant anti-PD-1 for oral cavity cancer. Study details: Nivolumab at 3 mg/kg was mostly given biweekly, three to four doses, pre-surgery.

Patients had HPV-negative, locally advanced oral cavity squamous cell carcinoma. Sequenced by immunoSEQ multiplex PCR; TCRdb stores in-frame clones only, minus some. The sample lists some 4,600 clones; nearly 60% were seen once. The source of this sequence is a person aged 35-79 years with oral cavity squamous cell carcinoma. This sample comprised tumor tissue, obtained before nivolumab (anti-PD-1) treatment.

CDR3 DNA: TGCGCCAGCAGCTTCACATTCGGAGAGTACTCCTACGAGCAGTACTTC. Amino acid sequence: CASSFTFGEYSYEQYF. V and J are TRBV5-1 and TRBJ2-7; D is uncertain. The germline V and J ends were trimmed by 2 bases and 0 bases, with 15 bases remaining between them. The CDR3 totals 16 residues. Germline assignment: CDR1 SGHRS and CDR2 YFSETQ.